These 29 T cell receptor beta chains originate from one sample sequenced in a study of cytomegalovirus exposure and HLA in healthy donors. In the PCR, 60 Vbeta and 13 Jbeta primers were used. Clones were sequenced by immunoSEQ multiplex PCR, and TCRdb holds only the in-frame ones, with some missing. The table records approximately 110,000 clones, about four fifths of them present only once. Sequenced input: PBMCs. These receptor sequences come from a young man in good health and CMV-seropositive.

Written as DNA, the CDR3 is TGTGCCAGCAGCATAACAGACTATGGCTACACCTTC. Amino acids: CASSITDYGYTF. The chain recombines TRBV7-2 with TRBJ1-2; D is unclear. Germline V gives CDR1 SGHTA, CDR2 FQGNSA. The length of the CDR3 is 12 residues. V lost 5 bases and J 3 bases, leaving 7 bases between the germline ends.

The chain joins TRBV30 to TRBJ1-6, with D maybe TRBD1 (6 bases). This CDR3 contains 14 residues. In germline, CDR1 is GTSNPN, CDR2 SVGIG (reference sequence). Deletions cut 2 bases from V and 9 bases from J, with 14 bases between. The CDR3 loop reads CAWSRGGEGSPLHF. The CDR3 nucleotides read TGTGCCTGGAGTCGAGGGGGGGAGGGTTCACCCCTCCACTTT.

The chain joins TRBV5-4 to TRBJ1-5; D not resolved. This CDR3 contains 11 residues. In germline, CDR1 is SGHNT, CDR2 YYREEE (reference sequence). CDR3 bases: TGTGCACTCGGTTGGTCTCAGCCCCAGCATTTT. Amino acid sequence: CALGWSQPQHF.

The rearrangement joins TRBV29-1 to TRBJ2-3, with TRBD1 matching over 8 bases. Germline CDR1 reads SQVTM; CDR2 reads ANQGSEA. The CDR3 has 13 residues. Losses at the gene ends were 4 bases for V and 4 bases for J; bases not matched to a gene: 4. CDR3 sequence reads: CSVGTGSSDTQYF. The CDR3 DNA is TGCAGCGTTGGGACAGGGTCTTCAGATACGCAGTATTTT.

V gene TRBV2 combines with J gene TRBJ2-7; the D is unclear. V dropped 4 bases and J dropped 3 bases, with 10 bases sitting between them. CDR1 SNHLY and CDR2 FYNNEI come from the germline V gene. CDR3 size: 13 residues. CDR3 in DNA: TGTGCCAGCAGTGTAACAATTCTCTACGAGCAGTACTTC. This encodes CASSVTILYEQYF.

V usage is TRBV5-1 and J usage is TRBJ2-2, with 9 bases matching TRBD1. The length of the CDR3 is 15 residues. The ends lost 3 bases at V and 2 bases at J; junction bases unmatched: 2. In germline, CDR1 is SGHRS, CDR2 YFSETQ. CDR3: CASSSGQGNTGELFF. The CDR3 DNA reads TGCGCCAGCAGCTCGGGACAGGGCAACACCGGGGAGCTGTTTTTT. Full variable domain (rest looked up from reference TRBV5-1 and TRBJ2-2): KAGVTQTPRYLIKTRGQQVTLSCSPISGHRSVSWYQQTPGQGLQFLFEYFSETQRNKGNFPGRFSGRQFSNSRSEMNVSTLELGDSALYLCASSSGQGNTGELFFGEGSRLTVL.

The chain couples TRBV5-6 to TRBJ1-3; D is ambiguous. Germline-derived CDR1 and CDR2 are SGHDT and YYEEEE. V gave up 3 bases and J gave up 0 bases, with 13 bases separating them. This CDR3 contains 16 residues. The CDR3 bases are TGTGCCAGCAGCTCTCTGGAGTTCTTCTCTGGAAACACCATATATTTT. This encodes CASSSLEFFSGNTIYF.

The J gene is TRBJ2-3, the V gene TRBV5-1; D not certain. Germline CDR1 and CDR2: SGHRS and YFSETQ. This CDR3 has 15 amino acids. Trimming left V 0 bases short and J 0 bases short, with 8 bases between. The chain's CDR3 is CASSLAQRSTDTQYF. Here the CDR3 DNA reads TGCGCCAGCAGCTTGGCCCAGCGTAGCACAGATACGCAGTATTTT.

The chain recombines TRBV19 with TRBJ1-5; D call uncertain. The V end was cut by 5 bases, the J end by 0 bases, with 20 bases between. The CDR3 covers 18 residues. CDR1 and CDR2 from the germline V gene are LNHDA and SQIVND (reference sequence). CDR3: CASSPPSRLRYSNQPQHF. The CDR3 DNA is TGTGCCAGTAGTCCCCCGAGTAGACTCCGCTATAGCAATCAGCCCCAGCATTTT.

This rearrangement joins TRBV5-4 to TRBJ2-7; TRBD2 aligns across 7 bases. V gave up 2 bases and J gave up 2 bases; unmatched junction bases: 7. The CDR3 sequence is 15 residues long. The germline gives CDR1 SGHNT, CDR2 YYREEE (reference sequence). The CDR3 DNA reads as TGTGCCAGCAGCTTAGGTCGGGCGGGGGCCTACGAGCAGTACTTC. Protein: CASSLGRAGAYEQYF.

This clone has more than one count but fewer than ten. The gene calls are TRBV12-5 and TRBJ2-7; D unclear. This CDR3 has 11 amino acids. V dropped 2 bases and J dropped 5 bases, with 4 bases sitting between them. Germline CDR1 LGHNT, CDR2 FRNRAP. CDR3 DNA: TGTGCTAGTGGTTTGATCGACGAGCAGTACTTC. Residues: CASGLIDEQYF.

As DNA, the CDR3 is TGCAGCGTTGATCAGCGGGGTCATTACAATGAGCAGTTCTTC. Its translation: CSVDQRGHYNEQFF. The V call is TRBV29-1, the J call TRBJ2-1; 7 bases match TRBD2. Germline CDR1 and CDR2: SQVTM and ANQGSEA. Germline trimming cut 3 bases from V and 4 bases from J; bases unmatched to any gene: 6. This CDR3 is built from 14 residues.

This clone appeared a few times. This sequence joins TRBV10-3 and TRBJ1-1, with TRBD1 matching 9 bases. The germline V gene encodes CDR1 ENHRY and CDR2 SYGVKD. The length of the CDR3 is 14 residues. Germline trimming cut 8 bases from V and 0 bases from J; bases unmatched to any gene: 4. The CDR3 region is CAIQQGAMNTEAFF. The CDR3, as DNA: TGTGCCATCCAACAGGGGGCTATGAACACTGAAGCTTTCTTT.

The rearrangement uses TRBV9 and TRBJ2-3; 8 bases fit TRBD2. Trimming removed 1 base from V and 2 bases from J; junction bases left unmatched: 6. Germline CDR1 is SGDLS and CDR2 is YYNGEE. The CDR3 consists of 16 residues. The CDR3 loop is CASSVRGGGYTDTQYF. Written as DNA, the CDR3 is TGTGCCAGCAGCGTACGGGGGGGCGGATACACAGATACGCAGTATTTT.

The chain combines TRBV21-1 with TRBJ1-2. TRBV21-1 is flagged as a pseudogene. CDR3 length: 14 amino acids. The CDR3 DNA is TGTGCCAGCAGCAAAGATAGAGAGAACTATGGCTACACCTTC. Encoded protein: CASSKDRENYGYTF.

This chain joins TRBV4-3 and TRBJ1-3; D call uncertain. Between the trimmed V and J ends, which lost 1 base and 4 bases, there was a span of 11 bases. Germline V gives CDR1 LGHNA, CDR2 YSLEER. CDR3 size: 15 residues. CDR3 protein: CASSQGRPSGNTIYF. Here the CDR3 DNA reads TGCGCCAGCAGCCAAGGGAGACCCTCCGGAAACACCATATATTTT.

This chain joins TRBV19 and TRBJ2-1, with 12 bases matching TRBD2. The V gene's germline CDR1 is LNHDA and CDR2 SQIVND (reference sequence). V was pared by 4 bases and J by 0 bases, with 4 bases of the junction left unmatched. The CDR3 loop spans 17 amino acids. The CDR3 protein is CASSRTSGKSSYNEQFF. The CDR3 DNA sequence: TGTGCCAGTAGTAGGACTAGCGGGAAAAGCTCCTACAATGAGCAGTTCTTC.

The rearrangement joins TRBV2 to TRBJ2-7, with 7 bases fitting TRBD1. The CDR3 has 16 residues. Germline V lookup: CDR1 SNHLY, CDR2 FYNNEI. The junction had 13 bases not matched to a gene; V was cut back by 6 bases and J by 2 bases. The CDR3 loop is CASSDSAGTATYEQYF. The CDR3 coding sequence is TGTGCCAGCAGCGACAGCGCCGGGACAGCCACCTACGAGCAGTACTTC.

This chain links TRBV7-9 with TRBJ2-5; TRBD1 matches 7 bases. TRBJ2-7 explains the end of the DNA better; the J call may be wrong. The V gene's germline CDR1 is SEHNR and CDR2 FQNEAQ (reference sequence). The CDR3 contains 16 residues. The DNA of the CDR3 is TGTGCCAGCAGCTTAGGGAGACGGACAGGCGACTACGAGCAGTACTTC. This sequence encodes CASSLGRRTGDYEQYF.

This clone turned up a few times. The V and J genes are TRBV7-9 and TRBJ1-2; perhaps TRBD1 as D (5 bases). Germline V gene lookup returns CDR1 SEHNR and CDR2 FQNEAQ (reference sequence). Trimming pared 4 bases from V and 9 bases from J, leaving 15 bases between. There are 13 residues in the CDR3. The CDR3 region is CASSSDSSMRYTF. The CDR3, as DNA: TGTGCCAGCAGCTCAGACAGTTCTATGCGCTACACCTTC.

This chain connects TRBV27 to TRBJ2-1; 7 bases are shared with TRBD2. Germline V gene sequence: CDR1 MNHEY, CDR2 SMNVEV (reference sequence). The CDR3 consists of 16 residues. The V and J ends lost 8 bases and 5 bases, in that order; junction bases with no gene match: 15. The CDR3 region has the DNA TGTGCCAGCGGACGACTGGCACTAGCGCAAGACAATGAGCAGTTCTTC. It specifies CASGRLALAQDNEQFF.

The chain joins TRBV9 to TRBJ2-2; D is ambiguous. Trimming removed 5 bases at V and 5 bases at J, with 10 bases between. The CDR3 spans 13 residues. The germline V gene has CDR1 SGDLS and CDR2 YYNGEE. CDR3 region: CASSAPETGELFF. In nucleotides, the CDR3 is TGTGCCAGCAGTGCTCCGGAGACCGGGGAGCTGTTTTTT.

This clone was counted many times. This chain links TRBV6-5 with TRBJ1-4, with 7 bases matching TRBD1. The CDR3 contains 14 residues. Germline V gene sequence: CDR1 MNHEY, CDR2 SVGAGI. After removal of 6 bases from V and 8 bases from J, the junction contained 9 bases not matched to a gene. In DNA, the CDR3 is TGTGCCAGCAGACGCGGACAGGACGCGGAAAAACTGTTTTTT. Amino acids: CASRRGQDAEKLFF.

The V and J genes are TRBV6-6 and TRBJ2-1, with D possibly being TRBD1 (6 bases). CDR3 length: 14 residues. V lost 5 bases, J lost 6 bases, and 14 bases lay in between. CDR1 is MNHNY, CDR2 SVGAGI, per germline (reference sequence). The CDR3 loop is CASSQSRGGNEQFF. The DNA of the CDR3 is TGTGCCAGCAGTCAGAGCCGAGGGGGCAATGAGCAGTTCTTC.

The CDR3 sequence: CSVAPGTGARYGYTF. The CDR3 bases are TGCAGCGTTGCCCCCGGGACAGGGGCGCGCTATGGCTACACCTTC. The V and J genes are TRBV29-1 and TRBJ1-2; 10 positions agree with TRBD1. The CDR3 covers 15 residues. Looked up from germline, CDR1 is SQVTM and CDR2 is ANQGSEA. The J segment lost 4 bases and the V segment lost 4 bases, leaving 9 bases of the junction unmatched.

Worth noting for this clone: The junction does not match germline at one end; this may be a read error. The J gene is TRBJ1-2, the V gene TRBV5-6; D uncertain. The CDR3 contains 13 residues. The V gene's germline CDR1 is SGHDT and CDR2 YYEEEE. CDR3 loop: CASSLVNNYGYPF. In DNA, the CDR3 is TGTGCCAGCAGCTTGGTCAATAACTATGGCTACCCCTTC.

The chain carries TRBV19 and TRBJ1-5; no reliable D call. The CDR3 is made up of 14 amino acids. The germline V gene has CDR1 LNHDA and CDR2 SQIVND (reference sequence). V lost 7 bases and J 0 bases, leaving 10 bases between the germline ends. The chain's CDR3 is CASKAAISNQPQHF. Written as DNA, the CDR3 is TGTGCCAGTAAGGCGGCGATTAGCAATCAGCCCCAGCATTTT.

This clone has ten or more counts. The chain has TRBV6-5 and TRBJ1-5; 8 positions match TRBD1. The junction had 9 bases not matched to a gene; V was cut back by 6 bases and J by 5 bases. The CDR3 contains 15 residues. Per the germline V gene, CDR1 is MNHEY and CDR2 is SVGAGI. The DNA for the CDR3 is TGTGCCAGCAGCCGTGACAGGGGAGTGGATCAGCCCCAGCATTTT. Translating it yields CASSRDRGVDQPQHF.

This clone appeared a few times. This chain connects TRBV19 to TRBJ1-5; D is undetermined. V was clipped by 5 bases and J by 3 bases, with 14 bases between them. Germline CDR1 LNHDA, CDR2 SQIVND (reference sequence). The CDR3 totals 15 residues. The CDR3 coding sequence is TGTGCCAGTAGTGCCCGAGGGCAATTCAATCAGCCCCAGCATTTT. This encodes CASSARGQFNQPQHF. The entire variable domain, with the rest obtained from reference TRBV19 and TRBJ1-5, is as follows: DGGITQSPKYLFRKEGQNVTLSCEQNLNHDAMYWYRQDPGQGLRLIYYSQIVNDFQKGDIAEGYSVSREKKESFPLTVTSAQKNPTAFYLCASSARGQFNQPQHFGDGTRLSIL.